This record concerns one T cell receptor (beta chain) sequence. This CDR3 region has 13 residues. Looked up from germline, CDR1 is MNHEY and CDR2 is SVGAGI. V lost 6 bases to trimming and J lost 7 bases, with 15 bases between them. Per the study methods: Amplification of reference gene primers provided the estimated nucleated cell counts. Some clones are missing from TCRdb's copy, which holds only in-frame ones; the method was immunoSEQ multiplex PCR. V and J calls and clone size are as listed in that table; D and trimming were resolved from the DNA. Among 95,000 to 110,000 clones, approximately 90% were seen once, and the ten largest hold approximately 6.8%. The data were obtained in a study of blood T cell repertoires in COVID-19. Study-wide background: Sources were T cells, B-cell-depleted T cells, or PBMCs; the material itself was cDNA or gDNA.

The chain links TRBV6-5 to TRBJ1-1; tentatively, D is TRBD1 (6 bases). The TCR was taken from a man between 50 and 59 years old with active or convalescent COVID-19. Sequenced input: peripheral blood. The DNA for the CDR3 is TGTGCCAGCAGGACACTCACGGACAGTGAAGCTTTCTTT. Residues: CASRTLTDSEAFF.